One sample yielded the 16 T cell receptor beta chains listed below, sequenced in a study of shared T cell receptors in the human thymus. Generated by immunoSEQ multiplex PCR, the TCRdb table keeps only in-frame clones and is missing some. The table shows almost 550,000 clones, with 75% to 85% occurring only once. A further study also used this sample, focusing on human thymus T cells.

Material for sequencing was thymocytes. The receptors here all came from a boy in the first two years of life with a congenital heart defect.

V and J are TRBV5-5 and TRBJ2-2, with 10 bases lining up with TRBD1. CDR1 and CDR2 (germline): SGHKS, YYEKEE (reference sequence). This CDR3 has 19 amino acids. The V and J ends lost 0 bases and 3 bases, in that order; junction bases with no gene match: 11. The CDR3 bases are TGTGCCAGCAGCTTGGCGTTTAAGTCAGGGACAGGGGACACCGGGGAGCTGTTTTTT. Translated: CASSLAFKSGTGDTGELFF.

The V call is TRBV29-1, the J call TRBJ2-7; the match to TRBD2 covers 15 bases. The CDR3 sequence is 16 residues long. Germline-derived CDR1 and CDR2 are SQVTM and ANQGSEA. The junction had 11 bases not matched to a gene; V was cut back by 6 bases and J by 5 bases. This CDR3 is CSVPMWGLAGGNEQYF. The CDR3 DNA reads as TGCAGCGTCCCTATGTGGGGACTAGCGGGAGGAAACGAGCAGTACTTC.

This clone was detected a few times. This chain links TRBV28 with TRBJ2-2, with 14 bases fitting TRBD2. With 7 bases clipped from V and 5 bases from J, the junction kept 9 bases outside the gene matches. CDR1 and CDR2 (germline): MDHEN, SYDVKM. This CDR3 is built from 17 residues. CDR3 sequence: CASTQSGTSGSTGELFF. The CDR3 DNA reads as TGTGCCAGCACCCAATCCGGGACTAGCGGGAGTACCGGGGAGCTGTTTTTT.

The J gene is TRBJ2-1, the V gene TRBV4-1, with 10 bases identical to TRBD2. Germline trimming cut 2 bases from V and 8 bases from J; bases unmatched to any gene: 15. This CDR3 spans 18 amino acids. Germline loops: CDR1 MGHRA, CDR2 YSYEKL. The CDR3 here is CASSQSPPASGRRYEQFF. The CDR3 DNA sequence: TGCGCCAGCAGCCAAAGCCCCCCAGCTAGCGGGAGAAGGTATGAGCAGTTCTTC.

This clone has just a few counts. V is TRBV28 and J is TRBJ2-3; 12 bases align to TRBD2. This CDR3 is built from 19 residues. Losses at the gene ends were 3 bases for V and 2 bases for J; bases not matched to a gene: 12. Germline V CDR1 and CDR2: MDHEN, SYDVKM. CDR3 nucleotide sequence: TGTGCCAGCAGTTTTGGAGGACTAGCGGGACAACGGGTCACAGATACGCAGTATTTT. This gives the protein CASSFGGLAGQRVTDTQYF.

The chain recombines TRBV29-1 with TRBJ1-4; D may be TRBD1 (6 bases). V lost 6 bases to trimming and J lost 3 bases, with 14 bases between them. Germline V gene lookup returns CDR1 SQVTM and CDR2 ANQGSEA. The CDR3 length is 14 residues. CDR3 sequence (DNA): TGCAGCGTAGCGGGGGCGCCTTCTAATGAAAAACTGTTTTTT. Translating it yields CSVAGAPSNEKLFF.

The J gene is TRBJ1-1, the V gene TRBV25-1; 7 nucleotides line up with TRBD1. V shed 5 bases and J 5 bases; nucleotides not matched to a gene: 8. Germline CDR1 is MGHDK and CDR2 is SYGVNS. The CDR3 extends over 14 amino acids. The CDR3 region is CASSTRDSWTEAFF. The CDR3 nucleotides read TGTGCCAGCAGTACCCGGGACAGTTGGACTGAAGCTTTCTTT. Combining the CDR3 with reference TRBV25-1 and TRBJ1-1 gives the whole variable domain EADIYQTPRYLVIGTGKKITLECSQTMGHDKMYWYQQDPGMELHLIHYSYGVNSTEKGDLSSESTVSRIRTEHFPLTLESARPSHTSQYLCASSTRDSWTEAFFGQGTRLTVV.

The gene calls are TRBV5-4 and TRBJ2-1, with 7 positions matching TRBD2. The CDR3 totals 16 residues. Trimming cost V 0 bases and J 0 bases; bases outside gene matches: 3. Germline lookup yields CDR1 SGHNT and CDR2 YYREEE (reference sequence). CDR3 loop: CASSLGAGVSYNEQFF. CDR3 nucleotides: TGTGCCAGCAGCTTGGGGGCGGGAGTCTCCTACAATGAGCAGTTCTTC.

This clone was seen a handful of times. The rearrangement links TRBV29-1 to TRBJ1-1; possibly TRBD1 for D (6 bases). The germline V gene has CDR1 SQVTM and CDR2 ANQGSEA. Deletions cut 4 bases from V and 3 bases from J, with 24 bases between. This CDR3 region has 17 residues. In nucleotides, the CDR3 is TGCAGCGTTGGGGAAGGGCAGGGGAAGAGAAGGCACACTGAAGCTTTCTTT. Its protein is CSVGEGQGKRRHTEAFF.

This clone was observed a few times. The chain links TRBV19 to TRBJ1-3; perhaps TRBD1 as D (6 bases). V was cut by 5 bases and J by 0 bases, with 14 bases left in between. This CDR3 contains 16 residues. Germline V gene lookup returns CDR1 LNHDA and CDR2 SQIVND (reference sequence). The CDR3 reads CASSPRQASSGNTIYF. The DNA of the CDR3 is TGTGCCAGTAGTCCCCGACAGGCGTCCTCTGGAAACACCATATATTTT.

The J gene is TRBJ2-3, the V gene TRBV28; 16 bases align to TRBD2. This CDR3 is built from 17 residues. Per the germline V gene, CDR1 is MDHEN and CDR2 is SYDVKM. V gave up 4 bases and J gave up 2 bases; unmatched junction bases: 3. The CDR3 bases are TGTGCCAGCAGTTCGGGGACTAGCGGGAGGGCCACAGATACGCAGTATTTT. It is translated as CASSSGTSGRATDTQYF.

The chain is built from TRBV5-1 and TRBJ2-7; the match to TRBD1 covers 8 bases. The ends lost 7 bases at V and 3 bases at J; junction bases unmatched: 6. The CDR3 consists of 13 residues. CDR1 is SGHRS and CDR2 is YFSETQ in the germline V gene. CDR3 in amino acids: CASGDRGGYEQYF. CDR3 DNA: TGCGCCAGCGGAGACAGGGGCGGCTACGAGCAGTACTTC. Full variable domain (outside the CDR3, taken from reference TRBV5-1 and TRBJ2-7): KAGVTQTPRYLIKTRGQQVTLSCSPISGHRSVSWYQQTPGQGLQFLFEYFSETQRNKGNFPGRFSGRQFSNSRSEMNVSTLELGDSALYLCASGDRGGYEQYFGPGTRLTVT.

The chain combines TRBV18 with TRBJ2-3, with a tentative D call TRBD1 (6 bases). Trimming left V 2 bases short and J 6 bases short, with 18 bases between. Germline CDR1 reads KGHSH; CDR2 reads LQKENI. The CDR3 totals 16 residues. The CDR3 sequence is CASSPGGHISRDTQYF. The DNA for the CDR3 is TGTGCCAGCTCACCAGGGGGACATATAAGTCGGGATACGCAGTATTTT.

This clone appeared a single time. The chain couples TRBV7-3 to TRBJ2-2; TRBD2 matches at 7 bases. Germline V gene lookup returns CDR1 SGHTA and CDR2 FQGTGA. The CDR3 loop spans 15 amino acids. J gave up 1 base and V 3 bases, and 2 bases lay outside the gene matches. The CDR3, as DNA: TGTGCCAGCAGCTTCGGCGGGAGGAACACCGGGGAGCTGTTTTTT. Protein product: CASSFGGRNTGELFF.

V and J are TRBV28 and TRBJ1-2, with 11 bases lining up with TRBD1. CDR3 size: 15 residues. CDR1 and CDR2 from the germline V gene are MDHEN and SYDVKM. Trimming cost V 4 bases and J 5 bases; bases outside gene matches: 6. The CDR3 loop is CASSSGTGGRYGYTF. CDR3 nucleotide sequence: TGTGCCAGCAGTTCCGGGACAGGGGGTCGGTATGGCTACACCTTC.

The rearrangement uses TRBV6-6 and TRBJ1-3; TRBD1 matches 8 bases. The CDR3 consists of 16 residues. J lost 2 bases, V lost 7 bases, and 10 bases had no gene match. Germline CDR1 is MNHNY and CDR2 is SVGAGI (reference sequence). The CDR3 protein is CASIKMGRGPGNTIYF. Here the CDR3 DNA reads TGTGCCAGCATCAAAATGGGCAGGGGGCCTGGAAACACCATATATTTT.